The next 32 T cell receptor beta chains were all read from a single sample in a study of regulatory T cells in long-lasting Graves disease. Time point specified: newly diagnosed GD, antithyroid drugs for less than 3 months. Extracted PBMC RNA gave rise to the TCR library. iRepertoire HTBI primers and Arm-PCR of CDR3 regions built TCR beta libraries. Using its own MiXCR run on the multiplex PCR reads, TCRdb lists one record per CDR3 protein. The sample contains more than 450,000 distinct CDR3 sequences, approximately 12% of which appear only once. These same records also appear under a second study, on T cells in Graves' hyperthyroidism and ophthalmopathy.

This specimen consisted of peripheral blood mononuclear cells (PBMCs), obtained at new diagnosis, from a patient treated with antithyroid drugs. The origin of the receptors is a woman in her twenties or thirties with Graves disease.

This clonotype showed up many times. The V call is TRBV20-1, the J call TRBJ2-2; D perhaps matches TRBD1 (6 bases). From germline, CDR1 is DFQATT and CDR2 SNEGSKA (reference sequence). This CDR3 contains 14 residues. V lost 6 bases and J lost 5, with 16 bases in between. Here the CDR3 DNA reads TGCAGTGCCTCTCGGGACACTGGGACCGGGGAGCTGTTTTTT. Translation: CSASRDTGTGELFF.

This clonotype was counted at least ten times. This chain connects TRBV29-1 to TRBJ2-7, with TRBD2 identical over 14 bases. V shed 7 bases and J 3 bases; nucleotides not matched to a gene: 5. Germline V gives CDR1 SQVTM, CDR2 ANQGSEA. This CDR3 spans 14 amino acids. The CDR3 bases are TGCAGCGCCGAAGGGACTAGCGGGAGCTACGAGCAGTACTTC. It codes for CSAEGTSGSYEQYF.

This clonotype showed up many times. V is TRBV6-1 and J is TRBJ1-5; no definite D call. Looked up from germline, CDR1 is MNHNS and CDR2 is SASEGT. The ends were cut back, 3 bases at V and 6 bases at J, with 12 bases in the middle. This CDR3 spans 14 amino acids. The chain's CDR3 is CASSDGAGPQPQHF. The CDR3 DNA reads TGTGCCAGCAGTGACGGTGCAGGACCTCAGCCCCAGCATTTT.

The rearrangement links TRBV12-3 or TRBV12-4 to TRBJ1-2; no firm D call. V was trimmed by 10 bases and J by 8 bases, leaving 20 bases between them. The CDR3 consists of 13 residues. CDR3 nucleotides: TGTGCCACCATGACCAACAGCCCAAGGGGCTACACCTTC. This translates into CATMTNSPRGYTF.

This clonotype was detected only a few times. The V and J genes are TRBV28 and TRBJ2-7; 9 bases agree with TRBD1. The CDR3 contains 14 residues. Trimming took 2 bases from V and 3 from J; bases not matched to a gene: 2. Germline CDR1 and CDR2: MDHEN and SYDVKM. The CDR3 region is CASSLRGQGYEQYF. The CDR3 DNA sequence: TGTGCCAGCAGTTTAAGGGGACAGGGCTACGAGCAGTACTTC.

This clonotype was seen at least ten times. The chain combines TRBV29-1 with TRBJ2-2; perhaps TRBD1 as D (5 bases). V shed 5 bases and J shed 4 bases, with 11 bases lying between them. Per the germline V gene, CDR1 is SQVTM and CDR2 is ANQGSEA. The length of the CDR3 is 13 residues. CDR3 region: CSVSGRVTGELFF. CDR3 DNA sequence: TGCAGCGTTTCTGGCAGGGTCACCGGGGAGCTGTTTTTT.

V and J are TRBV20-1 and TRBJ1-1; the D is unclear. The CDR3 has 11 amino acids. V was clipped by 6 bases and J by 11 bases, with 16 bases between them. Germline V gene data show CDR1 as DFQATT and CDR2 as SNEGSKA (reference sequence). CDR3 protein: CSAPAGPLAFF. The CDR3 DNA reads TGCAGTGCCCCAGCTGGGCCGCTGGCTTTCTTT.

The J gene is TRBJ2-6, the V gene TRBV28; D is unresolved. The germline V and J ends were trimmed by 2 bases and 2 bases, with 10 bases remaining between them. The CDR3 sequence is 16 residues long. Germline lookup yields CDR1 MDHEN and CDR2 SYDVKM. The CDR3 reads CASSLQEIAGANVLTF. In DNA form, the CDR3 reads TGTGCCAGCAGTTTACAGGAAATTGCTGGGGCCAACGTCCTGACTTTC.

This chain uses TRBV6-1 with TRBJ1-1; a possible D gene is TRBD1 (5 bases). The germline gives CDR1 MNHNS, CDR2 SASEGT. The germline V and J ends were trimmed by 8 bases and 4 bases, with 14 bases remaining between them. The CDR3 is 13 amino acids. This CDR3 reads CASRVGGGTEAFF. DNA of the CDR3: TGTGCCAGCCGAGTGGGGGGAGGCACTGAAGCTTTCTTT.

This clonotype was detected ten times or more. The chain has TRBV3-1 and TRBJ1-2, with TRBD1 as a possible D gene (5 bases). The CDR3 spans 13 residues. Looked up from germline, CDR1 is LGHDT and CDR2 is YNNKEL (reference sequence). V lost 2 bases and J 5 bases, leaving 9 bases between the germline ends. The DNA of the CDR3 is TGTGCCAGCAGCCAAAAGCGGGGGTATGGCTACACCTTC. Protein product: CASSQKRGYGYTF.

The chain carries TRBV12-3 or TRBV12-4 and TRBJ2-3; D may be TRBD1 (5 bases). CDR3 size: 15 residues. The V gene lost 7 bases and the J gene lost 1 base, with 15 bases spanning the gap. DNA of the CDR3: TGTGCCAGCACCCTACAGGACCCTGGCACAGATACGCAGTATTTT. Its translation: CASTLQDPGTDTQYF.

This clonotype was seen at least ten times. The chain employs TRBV7-2 and TRBJ2-3; 14 bases fit TRBD2. V was pared by 5 bases and J by 5 bases, with 9 bases of the junction left unmatched. Germline V gives CDR1 SGHTA, CDR2 FQGNSA. The length of the CDR3 is 17 residues. The CDR3 DNA reads TGTGCCAGCAGCCCCGGGACTAGCGGGAGTAATTTAGATACGCAGTATTTT. It encodes CASSPGTSGSNLDTQYF.

This clonotype has ten or more counts. This chain joins TRBV11-2 and TRBJ2-1; a possible D gene is TRBD2 (5 bases). V lost 5 bases and J 0 bases, leaving 14 bases between the germline ends. This CDR3 region has 16 residues. In germline, CDR1 is SGHAT, CDR2 FQNNGV. For the CDR3, the DNA is TGTGCCAGCAGCCCCGGTGGAACTAGCTCCTACAATGAGCAGTTCTTC. It encodes CASSPGGTSSYNEQFF.

This clonotype was observed a handful of times. This chain uses TRBV25-1 with TRBJ2-7, with D possibly TRBD2 on 6 matching bases. CDR1 is MGHDK, CDR2 SYGVNS, per germline. CDR3 size: 14 residues. V was clipped by 5 bases and J by 3 bases, with 14 bases between them. CDR3 amino acids: CASSSPSDHYEQYF. CDR3 DNA: TGTGCCAGCAGTTCGCCTAGCGACCACTACGAGCAGTACTTC.

This clonotype was counted many times. This chain uses TRBV2 with TRBJ2-7; D is undetermined. The CDR3 extends over 11 amino acids. V dropped 3 bases and J dropped 7 bases, with 7 bases sitting between them. Germline V gene sequence: CDR1 SNHLY, CDR2 FYNNEI. The CDR3 loop is CASSDVGEQYF. CDR3 nucleotide sequence: TGTGCCAGCAGTGACGTGGGTGAGCAGTACTTC.

As to this clonotype: Germline is not matched at one junction end, which may reflect a read error. The rearrangement joins TRBV19 to TRBJ2-6; 7 bases are shared with TRBD2. The germline V gene has CDR1 LNHDA and CDR2 SQIVND (reference sequence). The CDR3 length is 19 residues. The CDR3 DNA is TGTGCCAGTAGTATGTATTTAGGGAGGACTAGTACTGGGGCCAACGTCCGGACTTTC. Protein: CASSMYLGRTSTGANVRTF. Variable domain in full (rest from reference TRBV19 and TRBJ2-6): DGGITQSPKYLFRKEGQNVTLSCEQNLNHDAMYWYRQDPGQGLRLIYYSQIVNDFQKGDIAEGYSVSREKKESFPLTVTSAQKNPTAFYLCASSMYLGRTSTGANVRTFGAGSRLTVL.

This clonotype has a count of ten or more. The chain couples TRBV7-6 to TRBJ1-1; D call uncertain. Germline CDR1 reads SGHVS; CDR2 reads FNYEAQ. The V end lost 7 bases, the J end lost 4 bases, and 16 bases lay between the germline ends. The CDR3 runs 14 residues. The CDR3 DNA reads as TGTGCCAGCACCAGGACCGCGTTGGGCACTGAAGCTTTCTTT. Protein: CASTRTALGTEAFF.

In its sample, this clonotype was seen many times. The chain links TRBV29-1 to TRBJ2-1; the D gene is possibly TRBD2 (6 bases). Germline values: CDR1 SQVTM, CDR2 ANQGSEA. Trimming removed 4 bases at V and 10 bases at J, with 23 bases between. This CDR3 comprises 15 residues. The DNA for the CDR3 is TGCAGCGTTGCAGCGGGCTCCGTAGTGACGGCGGAGCAGTTCTTC. Amino acid sequence: CSVAAGSVVTAEQFF.

This clonotype was observed many times. The rearrangement joins TRBV28 to TRBJ2-7; 9 nucleotides line up with TRBD1. The CDR3 loop spans 15 amino acids. The J segment lost 6 bases and the V segment lost 5 bases, leaving 11 bases of the junction unmatched. Germline V gene sequence: CDR1 MDHEN, CDR2 SYDVKM. In DNA form, the CDR3 reads TGTGCCAGCAGTACACCGGGACAGGGTAATAGCGAGCAGTACTTC. Protein product: CASSTPGQGNSEQYF.

This clonotype was observed many times. The chain couples TRBV28 to TRBJ2-3; 7 bases match TRBD2. The V gene end was trimmed by 6 bases and the J gene end by 7 bases; junction bases not matched to a gene: 10. The CDR3 is 14 amino acids. From germline, CDR1 is MDHEN and CDR2 SYDVKM. The CDR3 protein is CASSRPGGRNTQYF. The CDR3, as DNA: TGTGCCAGCAGCCGCCCGGGCGGGAGAAATACGCAGTATTTT. The full variable domain, with the rest looked up from reference TRBV28 and TRBJ2-3, is DVKVTQSSRYLVKRTGEKVFLECVQDMDHENMFWYRQDPGLGLRLIYFSYDVKMKEKGDIPEGYSVSREKKERFSLILESASTNQTSMYLCASSRPGGRNTQYFGPGTRLTVL.

This clonotype has at least ten counts. The rearrangement joins TRBV28 to TRBJ1-5, with D unresolved. Germline loops: CDR1 MDHEN, CDR2 SYDVKM. This CDR3 is built from 11 residues. The germline V and J ends were trimmed by 5 bases and 4 bases, with 3 bases remaining between them. The CDR3, as DNA: TGTGCCAGCAGTGGTAATCAGCCCCAGCATTTT. Its translation is CASSGNQPQHF.

In its sample, this clonotype was seen many times. The gene calls are TRBV30 and TRBJ1-2; no clear D gene. The CDR3 is made up of 15 amino acids. The germline V and J ends were trimmed by 0 bases and 4 bases, with 15 bases remaining between them. The germline CDR1 and CDR2 sequences are GTSNPN and SVGIG (reference sequence). The CDR3: CAWSVVYNQTYGYTF. CDR3 nucleotide sequence: TGTGCCTGGAGTGTAGTGTACAACCAAACCTATGGCTACACCTTC. The whole variable domain, filled in from reference TRBV30 and TRBJ1-2, reads SQTIHQWPATLVQPVGSPLSLECTVEGTSNPNLYWYRQAAGRGLQLLFYSVGIGQISSEVPQNLSASRPQDRQFILSSKKLLLSDSGFYLCAWSVVYNQTYGYTFGSGTRLTVV.

This sequence joins TRBV6-2 or TRBV6-3 and TRBJ1-2; 10 positions agree with TRBD1. The ends lost 5 bases at V and 4 bases at J; junction bases unmatched: 10. The germline V gene encodes CDR1 MNHEY and CDR2 SVGEGT. The CDR3 extends over 16 amino acids. CDR3 residues: CASSRLRDRGPYGYTF. The CDR3 DNA sequence: TGTGCCAGCAGTCGACTCCGGGACAGGGGACCCTATGGCTACACCTTC.

This clonotype has ten or more counts. The chain couples TRBV20-1 to TRBJ2-7; TRBD2 agrees at 8 bases. Germline V gene sequence: CDR1 DFQATT, CDR2 SNEGSKA (reference sequence). CDR3 size: 16 residues. J lost 5 bases, V lost 3 bases, and 15 bases had no gene match. The CDR3 loop reads CSASEDSGNFDDEQYF. The CDR3 DNA is TGCAGTGCTAGTGAGGATAGCGGGAACTTTGACGACGAGCAGTACTTC.

This clonotype was seen repeatedly, ten times or more. This chain uses TRBV12-3 or TRBV12-4 with TRBJ2-7; TRBD1 might be the D (6 bases). Trimming took off 3 bases at V and 0 bases at J, with 9 bases between the two ends. This CDR3 contains 14 residues. DNA for the CDR3: TGTGCCAGCAGTTTGGACAGCGGCTCCTACGAGCAGTACTTC. It is translated as CASSLDSGSYEQYF.

Comments on this clonotype: This may arise from a read error, as a much more abundant clone is one base away. The chain combines TRBV6-2 or TRBV6-3 with TRBJ2-1; 12 nucleotides match TRBD1. Germline values: CDR1 MNHEY, CDR2 SVGEGT. Unmatched junction bases numbered 6, after V lost 2 bases and J lost 10 bases. This CDR3 has 15 residues. In nucleotides, the CDR3 is TGTGCCAGCAGTTACGGCGGGACAGGGGGCTACGAGCAGTTCTTC. Protein: CASSYGGTGGYEQFF.

Only a few counts were recorded for this clonotype. CDR3 region: CSYRQASGPYEQYF. CDR3 coding DNA: TGCAGCTACCGTCAGGCTAGCGGTCCCTACGAGCAGTACTTC. V gene TRBV29-1 combines with J gene TRBJ2-7; the match to TRBD2 covers 7 bases. V lost 8 bases to trimming and J lost 2 bases; unmatched junction nucleotides: 12. The CDR3 is 14 residues long. Germline V lookup: CDR1 SQVTM, CDR2 ANQGSEA.

J is TRBJ1-1 and V is TRBV11-2; the match to TRBD1 covers 8 bases. The CDR3 runs 14 residues. Germline V gives CDR1 SGHAT, CDR2 FQNNGV. The J segment lost 5 bases and the V segment lost 8 bases, leaving 10 bases of the junction unmatched. CDR3 DNA: TGTGCCAGCTCAACTCCGACAGGGGAGACTGAAGCTTTCTTT. Its protein product is CASSTPTGETEAFF. The complete variable domain, with remaining parts taken from reference TRBV11-2 and TRBJ1-1, reads EAGVAQSPRYKIIEKRQSVAFWCNPISGHATLYWYQQILGQGPKLLIQFQNNGVVDDSQLPKDRFSAERLKGVDSTLKIQPAKLEDSAVYLCASSTPTGETEAFFGQGTRLTVV.

This clonotype showed up many times. V gene TRBV15 combines with J gene TRBJ2-1; D call uncertain. V was clipped by 5 bases and J by 0 bases, with 14 bases between them. CDR1 LNHNV and CDR2 YYDKDF come from the germline V gene (reference sequence). The CDR3 extends over 16 amino acids. CDR3 loop: CATSLETRSSYNEQFF. The CDR3 coding sequence is TGTGCCACCAGCTTAGAGACGAGGAGCTCCTACAATGAGCAGTTCTTC.

The count of this clonotype is one. A single base separates this from a much larger clone, so it may be a read error. The J gene is TRBJ2-1, the V gene TRBV6-2 or TRBV6-3; weak D call: TRBD2 (6 bases). Germline V gene data show CDR1 as MNHEY and CDR2 as SVGEGT. This CDR3 region has 15 residues. The CDR3 is CAGSDVGRQYNEQFF. CDR3 bases: TGTGCCGGCAGTGATGTGGGGAGGCAATATAATGAGCAGTTCTTC.

This clonotype was seen many times. The chain has TRBV7-2 and TRBJ1-5; D not certain. V dropped 3 bases and J dropped 5 bases, with 8 bases sitting between them. Germline CDR1 and CDR2: SGHTA and FQGNSA. The CDR3 has 13 residues. The CDR3 region is CASSFTVDQPQHF. In nucleotides, the CDR3 is TGTGCCAGCAGCTTCACAGTAGATCAGCCCCAGCATTTT.

This clonotype was recorded many times. This rearrangement joins TRBV27 to TRBJ2-7; the D gene is possibly TRBD2 (6 bases). Germline assignment: CDR1 MNHEY and CDR2 SMNVEV (reference sequence). This CDR3 comprises 14 residues. Trimming shortened V by 1 base and J by 3 bases, and 10 bases separated the two germline ends. The CDR3 region is CASSLYFGSYEQYF. As DNA, the CDR3 is TGTGCCAGCAGTTTATATTTCGGGAGCTACGAGCAGTACTTC.